Below, 29 T cell receptor beta chains from the same sample are listed, as sequenced in a study of CD8+CD57+ T cells in acquired aplastic anemia. Genomic DNA served as template for TCR beta VDJ and CDR3 profiling. Each CDR3 protein gets one entry after TCRdb re-called the reads with MiXCR. The table lists a few hundred thousand distinct CDR3 sequences, around 49% of them singletons, with 15% to 20% in the top ten. Sequencing was done on patients that had shown CD8+CD57+ cell expansion by flow cytometry. The sequenced material came from sorted CD4+, CD8+, or CD8+CD57+ T cells (not recorded which) from PBMCs. The receptors here all came from a human donor with aplastic anemia.

This clonotype has at least ten counts. V and J are TRBV10-3 and TRBJ1-6, with 8 bases identical to TRBD1. The CDR3 has 17 residues. Unmatched junction bases numbered 11, after V lost 0 bases and J lost 10 bases. From germline, CDR1 is ENHRY and CDR2 SYGVKD. CDR3: CAISESAGQAVGSPLHF. DNA of the CDR3: TGTGCCATCAGTGAGTCCGCGGGACAGGCGGTAGGGTCACCCCTCCACTTT.

The J gene is TRBJ1-2, the V gene TRBV29-1; D uncertain. The CDR3 loop spans 13 amino acids. V was shortened by 4 bases and J by 0 bases, with 9 bases between the two germline ends. CDR1 SQVTM and CDR2 ANQGSEA come from the germline V gene. CDR3 bases: TGCAGCGTTGTCTCGAGAGCTAACTATGGCTACACCTTC. Translated, it gives CSVVSRANYGYTF.

This clonotype was seen ten or more times. J is TRBJ1-5 and V is TRBV5-5; the D is unclear. Germline V CDR1 and CDR2: SGHKS, YYEKEE (reference sequence). The CDR3 has 14 residues. V was clipped by 0 bases and J by 1 base, with 5 bases between them. The CDR3 spells CASSLVDSNQPQHF. In nucleotides, the CDR3 is TGTGCCAGCAGCTTGGTGGACAGCAATCAGCCCCAGCATTTT.

This clonotype has at least ten counts. CDR3 in DNA: TGTGCCAGCACTGAGACAGATACGCAGTATTTT. Translation gives CASTETDTQYF. The chain joins TRBV6-1 to TRBJ2-3; D is undetermined. V was cut by 7 bases and J by 3 bases, with 5 bases left in between. There are 11 residues in the CDR3. CDR1 MNHNS and CDR2 SASEGT come from the germline V gene.

The gene calls are TRBV27 and TRBJ2-3; TRBD2 is a possible D gene (5 bases). CDR1 is MNHEY, CDR2 SMNVEV, per germline (reference sequence). The CDR3 totals 14 residues. With 5 bases removed from V and 1 base from J, the gap between germline ends came to 10 bases. This CDR3 is CASSTQLGTDTQYF. The CDR3 nucleotides are TGTGCCAGCAGTACGCAACTAGGCACAGATACGCAGTATTTT.

At least ten counts were recorded for this clonotype. The chain recombines TRBV5-5 with TRBJ2-5, with D possibly called TRBD1 or TRBD2 (7 bases each). Trimming removed 3 bases from V and 4 bases from J, with 19 bases in between. CDR3 size: 16 residues. Germline CDR1 reads SGHKS; CDR2 reads YYEKEE (reference sequence). CDR3 DNA sequence: TGTGCCAGCAGCTCCCTTCAGGGGGGGGTTCGAGAGACCCAGTACTTC. Translating it yields CASSSLQGGVRETQYF.

At least ten counts were recorded for this clonotype. The gene calls are TRBV5-1 and TRBJ1-6; a weak D match, TRBD1 (6 bases). From germline, CDR1 is SGHRS and CDR2 YFSETQ. Trimming took 3 bases from V and 8 from J, leaving 15 bases between them. The CDR3 runs 15 residues. CDR3 nucleotides: TGCGCCAGCAGCTACGGACAGACGGGGTATTCACCCCTCCACTTT. It specifies CASSYGQTGYSPLHF.

This chain uses TRBV7-9 with TRBJ2-7; possibly TRBD2 for D (6 bases). Trimming removed 4 bases at V and 2 bases at J, with 12 bases between. Per the germline V gene, CDR1 is SEHNR and CDR2 is FQNEAQ (reference sequence). There are 14 residues in the CDR3. The CDR3 reads CASSSRLDPYEQYF. For the CDR3, the DNA is TGTGCCAGCAGCTCGCGACTAGACCCCTACGAGCAGTACTTC.

The gene calls are TRBV19 and TRBJ1-6; 7 bases line up with TRBD1. CDR3 length equals 13 residues. Germline loops: CDR1 LNHDA, CDR2 SQIVND (reference sequence). Germline trimming cut 8 bases from V and 10 bases from J; bases unmatched to any gene: 8. The CDR3: CASCRDRGSPLHF. In DNA, the CDR3 is TGTGCCAGTTGCAGGGACAGAGGATCACCCCTCCACTTT.

The J gene is TRBJ2-4, the V gene TRBV9; D might be TRBD1 (5 bases). The CDR3 spans 17 residues. Trimming removed 3 bases from V and 0 bases from J, with 16 bases in between. CDR1 is SGDLS and CDR2 is YYNGEE in the germline V gene. Written as DNA, the CDR3 is TGTGCCAGCAGCGATAGGGGCTTGGTCCTAGCCAAAAACATTCAGTACTTC. Its translation: CASSDRGLVLAKNIQYF.

This clonotype was detected many times. The V gene is TRBV9, the J gene TRBJ2-5; no definite D call. Germline V gene sequence: CDR1 SGDLS, CDR2 YYNGEE. V was clipped by 0 bases and J by 2 bases, with 11 bases between them. CDR3 length equals 15 residues. CDR3 sequence (DNA): TGTGCCAGCAGCGTAGCCCCCGACCCGCAAGAGACCCAGTACTTC. Protein: CASSVAPDPQETQYF.

Remarks on this clonotype: A single base separates this from a much larger clone, so it may be a read error. It is likely a read error, because the conserved phenylalanine at the end of the CDR3 is missing. This chain connects TRBV5-6 to TRBJ2-2; D possibly corresponds to TRBD2 (5 bases). The length of the CDR3 is 15 residues. V lost 0 bases and J lost 1, with 7 bases in between. Germline values: CDR1 SGHDT, CDR2 YYEEEE. In nucleotides, the CDR3 is TGTGCCAGCAGCTTGGGTGGACTGAACACCGGGGAGCTGTTTCTT. It translates to CASSLGGLNTGELFL.

This clonotype was seen ten or more times. The chain uses TRBV6-1 and TRBJ1-4, with D unresolved. With 3 bases removed from V and 8 bases from J, the gap between germline ends came to 13 bases. CDR1 MNHNS and CDR2 SASEGT come from the germline V gene. This CDR3 contains 14 residues. The CDR3 DNA reads TGTGCCAGCAGTGACGCCCAAGACCGGGAAAAACTGTTTTTT. Amino acids: CASSDAQDREKLFF.

The rearrangement joins TRBV2 to TRBJ1-5; 10 nucleotides line up with TRBD1. CDR3 length: 18 residues. From germline, CDR1 is SNHLY and CDR2 FYNNEI. With V trimmed by 4 bases and J by 0 bases, 9 bases remained unmatched. CDR3 sequence reads: CASSVGQGRAYSNQPQHF. Written as DNA, the CDR3 is TGTGCCAGCAGTGTGGGACAGGGGAGGGCGTATAGCAATCAGCCCCAGCATTTT.

As for this clonotype: A much larger clone sits a single nucleotide away, making a read error possible. This chain's CDR3 is CSARNPGRGADYGYTF. The CDR3 coding sequence is TGCAGTGCTAGAAACCCGGGGAGGGGCGCGGACTATGGCTACACCTTC. This chain links TRBV20-1 with TRBJ1-2; possibly TRBD1 for D (5 bases). This CDR3 spans 16 amino acids. V dropped 2 bases and J dropped 3 bases, with 19 bases sitting between them. Per germline, CDR1 DFQATT and CDR2 SNEGSKA (reference sequence).

This chain uses TRBV7-3 with TRBJ1-1; D gene unclear. The CDR3 is 12 amino acids. V lost 8 bases and J 2 bases, leaving 9 bases between the germline ends. Per germline, CDR1 SGHTA and CDR2 FQGTGA. This CDR3 is CASGSTNTEAFF. CDR3 coding DNA: TGTGCCAGCGGGTCAACTAACACTGAAGCTTTCTTT. The full variable domain, rest sourced from reference TRBV7-3 and TRBJ1-1, is GAGVSQTPSNKVTEKGKYVELRCDPISGHTALYWYRQSLGQGPEFLIYFQGTGAADDSGLPNDRFFAVRPEGSVSTLKIQRTERGDSAVYLCASGSTNTEAFFGQGTRLTVV.

There are many counts of this clonotype. This chain uses TRBV7-8 with TRBJ2-4; a possible D gene is TRBD1 (5 bases). The CDR3 contains 17 residues. Germline V gene data show CDR1 as SGHVS and CDR2 as FQNEAQ. The V gene lost 0 bases and the J gene lost 0 bases, with 12 bases spanning the gap. The CDR3 loop is CASSLAGRDLAKNIQYF. CDR3 bases: TGTGCCAGCAGCTTAGCGGGGCGAGATTTAGCCAAAAACATTCAGTACTTC.

The J gene is TRBJ1-5, the V gene TRBV19; TRBD1 matches 8 bases. The CDR3 contains 15 residues. Unmatched junction bases numbered 9, after V lost 5 bases and J lost 6 bases. Germline V CDR1 and CDR2: LNHDA, SQIVND (reference sequence). The CDR3 protein is CASSPWTGNSQPQHF. The CDR3 region has the DNA TGTGCCAGTAGTCCCTGGACAGGGAATTCTCAGCCCCAGCATTTT. Combining the CDR3 with reference TRBV19 and TRBJ1-5 gives the whole variable domain DGGITQSPKYLFRKEGQNVTLSCEQNLNHDAMYWYRQDPGQGLRLIYYSQIVNDFQKGDIAEGYSVSREKKESFPLTVTSAQKNPTAFYLCASSPWTGNSQPQHFGDGTRLSIL.

CDR3 sequence (DNA): TGTGCCAGTCGACGACAGGGGGTGGGGTCACCCCTCCACTTT. It encodes CASRRQGVGSPLHF. V usage is TRBV2 and J usage is TRBJ1-6, with 9 positions matching TRBD1. The CDR3 covers 14 residues. J was trimmed by 10 bases and V by 9 bases; bases with no gene match: 10. CDR1 and CDR2 from the germline V gene are SNHLY and FYNNEI.

This clonotype was recorded a few times. The chain uses TRBV7-9 and TRBJ1-5, with 7 bases that match TRBD1. From germline, CDR1 is SEHNR and CDR2 FQNEAQ (reference sequence). CDR3 length: 14 amino acids. V was pared by 4 bases and J by 5 bases, with 5 bases of the junction left unmatched. CDR3 protein: CASSSTGTDQPQHF. CDR3 nucleotides: TGTGCCAGCAGCTCGACAGGGACGGATCAGCCCCAGCATTTT. Looking up the rest from reference TRBV7-9 and TRBJ1-5 gives the full variable domain: DTGVSQNPRHKITKRGQNVTFRCDPISEHNRLYWYRQTLGQGPEFLTYFQNEAQLEKSRLLSDRFSAERPKGSFSTLEIQRTEQGDSAMYLCASSSTGTDQPQHFGDGTRLSIL.

This clonotype was recorded many times. The V and J genes are TRBV7-8 and TRBJ2-2; no clear D. CDR1 and CDR2 (germline): SGHVS, FQNEAQ. This CDR3 has 12 amino acids. V lost 5 bases and J 2 bases, leaving 3 bases between the germline ends. The CDR3 DNA is TGTGCCAGCAGCCTAAACACCGGGGAGCTGTTTTTT. It codes for CASSLNTGELFF. The full variable domain, completed using reference TRBV7-8 and TRBJ2-2, is GAGVSQSPRYKVAKRGQDVALRCDPISGHVSLFWYQQALGQGPEFLTYFQNEAQLDKSGLPSDRFFAERPEGSVSTLKIQRTQQEDSAVYLCASSLNTGELFFGEGSRLTVL.

The gene calls are TRBV7-2 and TRBJ2-3; TRBD1 aligns across 8 bases. Germline assignment: CDR1 SGHTA and CDR2 FQGNSA. This CDR3 contains 12 residues. V gave up 5 bases and J gave up 14 bases; unmatched junction bases: 9. The CDR3 nucleotides read TGTGCCAGCAGCCACGGACAGGGCGCAAGGTATTTT. Amino acid sequence: CASSHGQGARYF.

The chain has TRBV14 and TRBJ2-3; TRBD2 aligns across 9 bases. The CDR3 extends over 17 amino acids. Trimming removed 4 bases from V and 6 bases from J; junction bases left unmatched: 14. Germline V gene sequence: CDR1 SGHDN, CDR2 FVKESK. The CDR3 coding sequence is TGTGCCAGCAGCCGGAGGTTGATAGCGGGGGAAAAGGATACGCAGTATTTT. Its translation: CASSRRLIAGEKDTQYF.

This chain joins TRBV9 and TRBJ1-2; a weak D match, TRBD1 (6 bases). V lost 0 bases and J lost 8, with 11 bases in between. The CDR3 covers 13 residues. The germline gives CDR1 SGDLS, CDR2 YYNGEE. CDR3 sequence reads: CASSVAGTQGYTF. Written as DNA, the CDR3 is TGTGCCAGCAGCGTAGCCGGGACACAGGGCTACACCTTC. Supplemented by reference TRBV9 and TRBJ1-2, the full variable domain reads DSGVTQTPKHLITATGQRVTLRCSPRSGDLSVYWYQQSLDQGLQFLIQYYNGEERAKGNILERFSAQQFPDLHSELNLSSLELGDSALYFCASSVAGTQGYTFGSGTRLTVV.

This clonotype was seen at least ten times. The chain combines TRBV5-4 with TRBJ2-1; 14 bases map to TRBD2. Trimming removed 5 bases from V and 5 bases from J; junction bases left unmatched: 9. Germline CDR1 is SGHNT and CDR2 is YYREEE (reference sequence). This CDR3 comprises 17 residues. CDR3 loop: CASSPPPGLAGDNEQFF. CDR3 sequence (DNA): TGTGCCAGCAGTCCACCACCGGGACTAGCGGGGGACAATGAGCAGTTCTTC.

This clonotype was seen ten or more times. This sequence joins TRBV3-1 and TRBJ2-7, with 12 bases lining up with TRBD1. V lost 3 bases, J lost 5 bases, and 2 bases stayed unmatched. Germline CDR1 LGHDT, CDR2 YNNKEL (reference sequence). CDR3 size: 14 residues. CDR3 nucleotide sequence: TGTGCCAGCAGCCAGGGACAGGGGGCCCACGAGCAGTACTTC. Its protein is CASSQGQGAHEQYF.

To note about this clonotype: A junction boundary mismatches the germline segment, possibly from a read error. The rearrangement uses TRBV7-9 and TRBJ2-1, with D tentatively TRBD2 (6 bases). There are 16 residues in the CDR3. Germline V gene lookup returns CDR1 SEHNR and CDR2 FQNEAQ (reference sequence). The CDR3 DNA follows: TGCGCCAGCAGCCGGAACGCGGGACCCTCCTACAATGAGCAGTTCTTC. Residues: CASSRNAGPSYNEQFF.

The chain has TRBV4-2 and TRBJ2-5; 8 bases are shared with TRBD2. Germline trimming cut 5 bases from V and 5 bases from J; bases unmatched to any gene: 10. Germline assignment: CDR1 LGHNA and CDR2 YNFKEQ. The CDR3 covers 15 residues. CDR3 region: CASSSISGVGETQYF. Written as DNA, the CDR3 is TGTGCCAGCAGCTCGATTAGCGGGGTGGGGGAGACCCAGTACTTC.

The V and J genes are TRBV12-3 or TRBV12-4 and TRBJ2-2; tentatively, D is TRBD2 (5 bases). This CDR3 is built from 14 residues. The germline V and J ends were trimmed by 5 bases and 6 bases, with 13 bases remaining between them. The CDR3 region has the DNA TGTGCCAGCAGTCCCTTACTAGATGCCGGGGAGCTGTTTTTT. As protein: CASSPLLDAGELFF.